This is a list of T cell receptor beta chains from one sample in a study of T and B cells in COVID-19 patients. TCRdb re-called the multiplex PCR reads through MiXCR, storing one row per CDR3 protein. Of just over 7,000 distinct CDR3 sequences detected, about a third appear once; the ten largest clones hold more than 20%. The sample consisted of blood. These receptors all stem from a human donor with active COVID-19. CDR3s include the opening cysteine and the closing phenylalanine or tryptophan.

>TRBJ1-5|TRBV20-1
CSGGGPMNQPQHF
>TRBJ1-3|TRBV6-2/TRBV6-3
CASRDGTVGNTIYF
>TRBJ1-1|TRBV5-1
CASSLRPQGENTEAFF
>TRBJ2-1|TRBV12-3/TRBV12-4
CASSFLPENEQFF
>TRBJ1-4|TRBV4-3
CASSQEGQGNEKLFF
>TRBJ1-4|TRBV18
CASSPGTLREKLFF
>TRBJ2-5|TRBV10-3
CAITTGSQETQYF
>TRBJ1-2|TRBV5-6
CASSPPAVHGYTF
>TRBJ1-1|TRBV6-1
CASRDRAGEAFF
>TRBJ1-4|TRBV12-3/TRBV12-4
CASSFLSGYGEKLFF
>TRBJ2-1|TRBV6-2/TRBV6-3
CASSYSAPTSSGGAHNEQFF
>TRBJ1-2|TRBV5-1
CASSPAEGIVGYTF
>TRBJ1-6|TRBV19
CASSTLEGSPLHF
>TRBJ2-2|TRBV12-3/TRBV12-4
CASSFYSGGAAGELFF
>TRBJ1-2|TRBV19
CASSPDRGHDYGYTF
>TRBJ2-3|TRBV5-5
CASSDKQGAGTDTQYF
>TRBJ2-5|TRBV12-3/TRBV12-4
CASSLLQGGATETQYF
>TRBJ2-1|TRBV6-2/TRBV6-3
CASSYSTSGESEQFF
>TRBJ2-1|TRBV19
CASSIGPPKLAGRNEQFF
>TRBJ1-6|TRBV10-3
CAISESEVGNSPLHF
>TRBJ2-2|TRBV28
CASSTTTQDTGELFF
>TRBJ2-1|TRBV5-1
CASSLAQTYNEQFF